These 19 T cell receptor beta chains were all obtained from the same sample, sequenced in a study of T cells after yellow fever vaccination. TCRdb called the 5' RACE reads again in MiXCR, with one record for every CDR3 protein. The sample contains 250,000 or so distinct CDR3 sequences, less than 8.5% of which appear only once. Material: CD4+ T cells sorted from PBMCs, obtained 15 days after the yellow fever booster vaccination. These receptor sequences come from a young man who received the YFV17D yellow fever vaccine.

The chain carries TRBV11-1 and TRBJ2-7, with 9 bases matching TRBD2. V was clipped by 5 bases and J by 0 bases; unmatched bases: 5. The CDR3 totals 15 residues. CDR1 and CDR2 from the germline V gene are SGHAT and FQDESV (reference sequence). The CDR3 region has the DNA TGTGCCAGCAGCCGCTCGACTAGCGGCTCCTACGAGCAGTACTTC. It encodes CASSRSTSGSYEQYF.

This chain links TRBV5-6 with TRBJ2-7; TRBD2 aligns across 8 bases. Unmatched junction bases numbered 12, after V lost 4 bases and J lost 3 bases. The CDR3 has 16 residues. The germline gives CDR1 SGHDT, CDR2 YYEEEE. In nucleotides, the CDR3 is TGTGCCAGCAGCCACACCCTAGGCGGGGGGCACTACGAGCAGTACTTC. Encoded protein: CASSHTLGGGHYEQYF.

This clonotype was seen only a few times. V gene TRBV7-7 combines with J gene TRBJ2-3, with 8 bases identical to TRBD2. Germline-derived CDR1 and CDR2 are SSHAT and FNYEAQ (reference sequence). The CDR3 totals 15 residues. After removal of 1 base from V and 2 bases from J, the junction contained 2 bases not matched to a gene. The DNA for the CDR3 is TGTGCCAGCAGCTTAGGACTAGCGCCCACAGATACGCAGTATTTT. Its protein product is CASSLGLAPTDTQYF.

The table lists this clonotype with many counts. V and J are TRBV7-2 and TRBJ2-2, with 12 nucleotides matching TRBD2. V lost 6 bases and J lost 5; bases outside the gene matches: 7. Germline-derived CDR1 and CDR2 are SGHTA and FQGNSA. This CDR3 region has 16 residues. The CDR3 DNA reads TGTGCCAGCAGAAAGACTAGCGGGAGAGGTACCGGGGAGCTGTTTTTT. Its protein product is CASRKTSGRGTGELFF.

CDR3: CASSPTLVKNIQYF. Here the CDR3 DNA reads TGTGCCAGCAGTCCTACGTTAGTCAAAAACATTCAGTACTTC. This chain links TRBV12-3 or TRBV12-4 with TRBJ2-4; no clear D. This CDR3 spans 14 amino acids. With 5 bases removed from V and 3 bases from J, the gap between germline ends came to 11 bases.

This clonotype was recorded many times. This chain connects TRBV7-2 to TRBJ2-7, with TRBD2 matching over 7 bases. The V and J ends lost 5 bases and 8 bases, in that order; junction bases with no gene match: 3. The CDR3 runs to 11 residues. The germline gives CDR1 SGHTA, CDR2 FQGNSA. CDR3 region: CASSVGTKQYF. The CDR3 DNA sequence: TGTGCCAGCAGCGTCGGGACTAAGCAGTACTTC. Full variable domain (remainder filled in from reference TRBV7-2 and TRBJ2-7): GAGVSQSPSNKVTEKGKDVELRCDPISGHTALYWYRQSLGQGLEFLIYFQGNSAPDKSGLPSDRFSAERTGGSVSTLTIQRTQQEDSAVYLCASSVGTKQYFGPGTRLTVT.

This clonotype was detected ten times or more. The CDR3 DNA sequence: TGTGCCAGCGGCAAACAGGGGGCGCGTTTCTTGTCCGGGGAGCTGTTTTTT. This sequence encodes CASGKQGARFLSGELFF. The rearrangement joins TRBV27 to TRBJ2-2, with 9 bases aligning to TRBD1. The V segment lost 8 bases and the J segment 6 bases; nucleotides outside the gene matches: 16. This CDR3 has 17 residues. Germline V gene sequence: CDR1 MNHEY, CDR2 SMNVEV (reference sequence).

There are a few counts of this clonotype. The chain is built from TRBV7-2 and TRBJ2-7; 8 nucleotides line up with TRBD2. J gave up 2 bases and V 5 bases, and 5 bases lay outside the gene matches. This CDR3 is built from 14 residues. Germline assignment: CDR1 SGHTA and CDR2 FQGNSA. CDR3 DNA: TGTGCCAGCAGCGTAACTAGCGGAACCTACGAGCAGTACTTC. Translating it yields CASSVTSGTYEQYF.

This clonotype was seen a few times. The gene calls are TRBV7-2 and TRBJ2-7; 7 bases are a match to TRBD1. The CDR3 covers 14 residues. Germline V gene data show CDR1 as SGHTA and CDR2 as FQGNSA. With 3 bases clipped from V and 6 bases from J, the junction kept 8 bases outside the gene matches. DNA of the CDR3: TGTGCCAGCAGCTTCGACAGGGCATCCGGCGAGCAGTACTTC. This encodes CASSFDRASGEQYF.

The V gene is TRBV5-4, the J gene TRBJ1-3; unclear D gene. With 3 bases removed from V and 0 bases from J, the gap between germline ends came to 10 bases. Per the germline V gene, CDR1 is SGHNT and CDR2 is YYREEE (reference sequence). This CDR3 contains 15 residues. CDR3 amino acids: CASSSKLGSGNTIYF. CDR3 nucleotide sequence: TGTGCCAGCAGCTCAAAACTGGGCTCTGGAAACACCATATATTTT.

The chain combines TRBV19 with TRBJ1-5, with D hard to call. The CDR3 has 16 residues. Germline assignment: CDR1 LNHDA and CDR2 SQIVND (reference sequence). V lost 9 bases and J 6 bases, leaving 24 bases between the germline ends. The CDR3 region is CASNGQHHLGSQPQHF. DNA for the CDR3: TGTGCCAGCAACGGGCAGCATCATTTAGGCAGTCAGCCCCAGCATTTT.

The sample holds a few counts of this clonotype. The rearrangement uses TRBV12-3 or TRBV12-4 and TRBJ2-2; 7 nucleotides match TRBD2. The CDR3 has 17 residues. J gave up 3 bases and V 7 bases, and 14 bases lay outside the gene matches. The CDR3 sequence: CASTLWEGFTDTGELFF. Written as DNA, the CDR3 is TGTGCCAGCACACTATGGGAGGGGTTCACGGACACCGGGGAGCTGTTTTTT.

This clonotype was picked up many times. The V gene is TRBV10-3, the J gene TRBJ1-5; D not certain. The CDR3 loop spans 14 amino acids. Germline CDR1 and CDR2: ENHRY and SYGVKD. The ends were cut back, 2 bases at V and 1 base at J, with 6 bases in the middle. This CDR3 reads CAISEAGSNQPQHF. The DNA of the CDR3 is TGTGCCATCAGTGAGGCGGGGAGCAATCAGCCCCAGCATTTT.

This clonotype has a count of ten or more. The chain is built from TRBV12-3 or TRBV12-4 and TRBJ2-5; D perhaps matches TRBD2 (5 bases). This CDR3 region has 15 residues. Deletions cut 0 bases from V and 2 bases from J, with 10 bases between. The CDR3 coding sequence is TGTGCCAGCAGTTTAGCGAGTACGGGACAAGAGACCCAGTACTTC. Translation: CASSLASTGQETQYF.

This clonotype was counted only a few times. The CDR3 here is CASSAGRATEAFF. The CDR3 nucleotides read TGTGCCAGCAGCGCCGGCCGGGCGACTGAAGCTTTCTTT. The chain is built from TRBV9 and TRBJ1-1; no definite D call. The ends were cut back, 3 bases at V and 5 bases at J, with 11 bases in the middle. Germline CDR1 is SGDLS and CDR2 is YYNGEE. There are 13 residues in the CDR3.

This clonotype was recorded a few times. J is TRBJ1-1 and V is TRBV20-1; possibly TRBD1 for D (5 bases). This CDR3 is built from 12 residues. V lost 0 bases to trimming and J lost 3 bases, with 5 bases between them. Germline CDR1 and CDR2: DFQATT and SNEGSKA (reference sequence). For the CDR3, the DNA is TGCAGTGCTAGAGAGGGACACACTGAAGCTTTCTTT. Amino acid sequence: CSAREGHTEAFF.

This clonotype appeared a few times. The V and J genes are TRBV5-1 and TRBJ2-1, with D perhaps TRBD1 (6 bases). Per the germline V gene, CDR1 is SGHRS and CDR2 is YFSETQ. There are 13 residues in the CDR3. V was cut by 7 bases and J by 10 bases, with 18 bases left in between. The CDR3 protein is CASASGQIKEQFF. The CDR3 bases are TGCGCCAGCGCCAGTGGACAGATTAAAGAGCAGTTCTTC.

This clonotype came up many times. The V gene is TRBV5-1, the J gene TRBJ2-2; D may be TRBD1 or TRBD2 (5 bases each). V was clipped by 1 base and J by 5 bases, with 12 bases between them. Germline V gene lookup returns CDR1 SGHRS and CDR2 YFSETQ. CDR3 length equals 15 residues. DNA of the CDR3: TGCGCCAGCAGCTTGAAAGGTGGGGGAACCGGGGAGCTGTTTTTT. This translates into CASSLKGGGTGELFF.

This clonotype occurred a few times. The chain couples TRBV7-3 to TRBJ1-1; weak D call: TRBD1 (5 bases). Trimming pared 2 bases from V and 2 bases from J, leaving 9 bases between. The CDR3 extends over 14 amino acids. CDR1 and CDR2 (germline): SGHTA, FQGTGA. The CDR3 DNA sequence: TGTGCCAGCAGCTTACAGGGTTTTAACACTGAAGCTTTCTTT. This gives the protein CASSLQGFNTEAFF.